This T cell receptor (beta chain) was recovered during a study of T cell changes during pregnancy in multiple sclerosis. TCRdb's table, derived via immunoSEQ multiplex PCR, lists solely in-frame clones and lacks some. The sample carries 45,000 to 50,000 clones, roughly 93% recorded once. The CDR3 spans 17 residues. The V and J ends lost 1 base and 2 bases, in that order; junction bases with no gene match: 8. Germline V gives CDR1 SEHNR, CDR2 FQNEAQ (reference sequence). The chain joins TRBV7-9 to TRBJ2-1, with TRBD1 identical over 7 bases. This TCR was sampled from a female donor with multiple sclerosis, enrolled in a pregnancy study. This specimen consisted of CD8+ T cells from peripheral blood mononuclear cells, obtained in the first trimester of pregnancy. The CDR3 reads CASSLGRQGGPYNEQFF. CDR3 nucleotide sequence: TGTGCCAGCAGCTTAGGGAGACAGGGTGGGCCCTACAATGAGCAGTTCTTC.